This entry concerns a single TCR beta chain. These data are taken from a study of blood T cell repertoires in COVID-19. The overall study: Some COVID-19 samples were acute and others convalescent; all came from the United States, Italy and Spain. From T cells, B-cell-depleted T cells, or PBMCs came the material, which was cDNA or gDNA.

Here immunoSEQ multiplex PCR was the method, and the copy in TCRdb shows in-frame clones only, minus some. This table holds a few hundred thousand clones, more than 75% found once. Trimming removed 1 base from V and 6 bases from J; junction bases left unmatched: 6. Germline CDR1 and CDR2: SGHNT and YYREEE (reference sequence). This CDR3 comprises 16 residues. Participant age was roughly 18 to 95 years, and participants resided in 20 to 30 US areas. Self-reported history from a screening survey and questionnaire set each donor's cohort. This TCR was recovered from a young woman who had recovered from COVID-19. The chain uses TRBV5-4 and TRBJ2-3, with 12 bases matching TRBD2. Material: PBMCs or T cells enriched from blood (not recorded which). Here the CDR3 reads CASSLLLAGGQDTQYF. The DNA of the CDR3 is TGTGCCAGCAGCTTGTTGCTAGCGGGGGGGCAGGATACGCAGTATTTT.